This T cell receptor (beta chain) is drawn from a study of blood T cell repertoires in COVID-19 (dated by TCRdb to 2018 to 2021). Regarding the complete study: Collaborator samples came from the United States, Italy and Spain and covered acute and convalescent phases of COVID-19. The prospective study material was composed of cDNA or gDNA derived from T cells, B-cell-depleted T cells, or PBMCs. Subjects who had been exposed to COVID-19, were actively infected with it, or had recovered from it provided the deeply sampled blood TCRbeta repertoires that made up the dataset. The repertoires were released in a freely available public database meant as a resource for research on the immune response to SARS-CoV-2. The samples were drawn from the first 160 participants of the ongoing ImmuneRACE study and from some 1,300 subjects provided by 6 global collaborators. A de-identified subject ID, COVID-19 status, age in years and sex were almost always included in the sample metadata. Where HLA class I and class II types were available, the types were taken from metadata supplied by the sample provider, not from assay-based typing.

The collaborating institutions used their own protocols to collect whole blood in K2EDTA tubes. For TCRbeta analysis, collaborator samples were shipped as frozen whole blood, as isolated PBMCs, or as DNA extracted from either sample type. This clone turned up a few times. This receptor's antigen is unknown. The sample holds no much larger clone one base away, and base qualities are not on file. The paper as a whole reports these results and caveats: The quantity of clinical and demographic metadata differed by source and by participant and was supplied without curation.

Trimming removed 4 bases from V and 0 bases from J, leaving 12 bases between the germline ends. Inclusive of the bounding cysteine and phenylalanine, the CDR3 is 15 residues long. Only the CDR3 portion is preserved as DNA: 45 bases, with reading frame beginning at the first base. In the germline V gene, CDR1 corresponds to LGHNA and CDR2 to YSLEER. The immunoSEQ Assay, a bias-controlled multiplex PCR, was used to amplify TCRbeta CDR3 regions from genomic DNA. The original methods were these. Within the assay, amplification of reference gene primers was used to estimate how many nucleated cells each sample contained. Sequence reads were collapsed and filtered to measure the absolute abundance of every unique TCRbeta CDR3 rearrangement. For each sample, productive Simpson clonality was calculated by taking the square root of Simpson's diversity index across productive rearrangements. TCRdb re-hosts the immuneACCESS table, in-frame sequences only. Its copies lack some clones; in the studies checked, an unresolved V gene accounts for under half of them, and the cause for the rest is not known. Clone size and the V and J calls come from that table; the DNA yielded D and trimming. A total of about 240,000 clones appear in this sample, less than 90% of them only once. Around 5.9% of the sample lies in the top ten.

The TCR comes from a man aged 55 to 70 with acute or convalescent COVID-19. The rearranged chain carries TRBV4-3 and TRBJ1-2; TRBD1 is a weak D gene call, 6 bases matching. What was sequenced was peripheral blood. Here the CDR3 is given as CASSRTGPSNYGYTF. The DNA sequence follows: TGCGCCAGCAGCCGAACAGGGCCTTCTAACTATGGCTACACCTTC.